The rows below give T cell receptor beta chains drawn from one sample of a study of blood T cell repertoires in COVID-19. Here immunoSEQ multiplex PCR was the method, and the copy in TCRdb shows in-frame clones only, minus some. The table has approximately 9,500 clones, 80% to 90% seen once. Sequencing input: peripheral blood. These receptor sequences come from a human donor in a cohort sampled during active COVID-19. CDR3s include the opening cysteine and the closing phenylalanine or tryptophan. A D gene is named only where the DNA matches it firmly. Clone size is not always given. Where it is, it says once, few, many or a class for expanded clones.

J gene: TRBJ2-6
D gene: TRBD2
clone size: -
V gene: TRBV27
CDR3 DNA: TGTGCCAGCAGTTTAGAGGGAGGGAAGAGCTCTGGGGCCAACGTCCTGACTTTC
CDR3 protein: CASSLEGGKSSGANVLTF

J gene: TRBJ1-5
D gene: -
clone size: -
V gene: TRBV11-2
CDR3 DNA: TGTGCCAGCAGCTTGGAGGGGATCCAGCCCCAGCATTTT
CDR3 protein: CASSLEGIQPQHF

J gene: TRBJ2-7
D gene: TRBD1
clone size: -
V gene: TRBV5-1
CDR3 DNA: TGCGCCAGCAGCTCCGGGACAGGGAACACCTACGAGCAGTACTTC
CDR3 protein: CASSSGTGNTYEQYF

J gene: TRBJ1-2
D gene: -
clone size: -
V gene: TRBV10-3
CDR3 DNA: TGTGCCATCAGTGAGTCGTTACAGGATACCGCTAACTATGGCTACACCTTC
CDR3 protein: CAISESLQDTANYGYTF

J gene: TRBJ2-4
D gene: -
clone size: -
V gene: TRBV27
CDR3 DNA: TGTGCCAGCAGGGGGCCCGGAAACATTCAGTACTTC
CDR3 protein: CASRGPGNIQYF

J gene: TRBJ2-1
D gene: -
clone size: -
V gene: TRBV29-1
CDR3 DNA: TGCAGCGTTGATGCGGGAATGCGCTACAATGAGCAGTTCTTC
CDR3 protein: CSVDAGMRYNEQFF

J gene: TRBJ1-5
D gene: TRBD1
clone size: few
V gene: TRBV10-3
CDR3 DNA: TGTGCCACCTCGGACAGGACGGGTGGGGGCAATCAGCCCCAGCATTTT
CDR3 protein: CATSDRTGGGNQPQHF

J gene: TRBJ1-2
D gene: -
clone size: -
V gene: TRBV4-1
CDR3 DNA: TGCGCCAGCAGCCAAGATACGACAACCTATGGCTACACCTTC
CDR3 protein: CASSQDTTTYGYTF

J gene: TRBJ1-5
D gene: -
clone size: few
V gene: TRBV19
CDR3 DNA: TGTGCCACTACCCTGGCCGGGGGGCTTGGCAATCAGCCCCAGCATTTT
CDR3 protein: CATTLAGGLGNQPQHF

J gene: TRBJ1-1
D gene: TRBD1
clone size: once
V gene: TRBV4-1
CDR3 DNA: TGCGCCAGCAGCCAAGTCGGCAGGGGGCAAATTGAAGCTTTCTTT
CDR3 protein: CASSQVGRGQIEAFF

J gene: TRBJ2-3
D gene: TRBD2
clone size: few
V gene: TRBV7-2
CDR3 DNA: TGTGCCAGCAGCCCGACTAGCGGGGATGGGGATACGCAGTATTTT
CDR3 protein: CASSPTSGDGDTQYF

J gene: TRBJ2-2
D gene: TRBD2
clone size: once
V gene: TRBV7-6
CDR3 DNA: TGTGCCAGCAGCCCAGTCGTAGCGGGGGGCACCGGGGAGCTGTTTTTT
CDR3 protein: CASSPVVAGGTGELFF

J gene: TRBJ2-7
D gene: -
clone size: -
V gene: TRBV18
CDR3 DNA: TGTGCCAGCTCACCAGCGGGGTCACCCTACGAGCAGTACTTC
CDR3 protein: CASSPAGSPYEQYF

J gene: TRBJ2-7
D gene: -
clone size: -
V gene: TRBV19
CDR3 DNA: TGTGCCAGTAGTATCGGCGGCAAGCCCTACGAGCAGTACTTC
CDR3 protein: CASSIGGKPYEQYF

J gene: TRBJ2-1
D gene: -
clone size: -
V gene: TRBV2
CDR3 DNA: TGTGCCAGCAGTGTGGGGCGTTATGAGCAGTTCTTC
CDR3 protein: CASSVGRYEQFF

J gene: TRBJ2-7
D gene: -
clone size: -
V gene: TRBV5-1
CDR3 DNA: TGCGCCAGCAGCCCCTTTGGAGGGCGAAATCCCTACGAGCAGTACTTC
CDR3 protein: CASSPFGGRNPYEQYF

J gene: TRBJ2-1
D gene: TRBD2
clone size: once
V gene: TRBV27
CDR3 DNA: TGTGCCAGCAGTTCCACGGGGACTAGGTACAATGAGCAGTTCTTC
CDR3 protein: CASSSTGTRYNEQFF

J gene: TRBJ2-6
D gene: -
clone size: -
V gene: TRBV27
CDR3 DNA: TGTGCCAGCAGTCTAACAGGGTCCGGGGCCAACGTCCTGACTTTC
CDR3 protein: CASSLTGSGANVLTF

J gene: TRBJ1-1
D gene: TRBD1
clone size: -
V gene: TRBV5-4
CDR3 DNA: TGTGCCAGCAGCCCAGGGGGTGGCACTGAAGCTTTCTTT
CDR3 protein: CASSPGGGTEAFF

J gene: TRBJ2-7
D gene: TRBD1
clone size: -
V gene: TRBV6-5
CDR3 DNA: TGTGCCAGCAGTTACTCGTCCCGGGACAGGAACGAGCAGTACTTC
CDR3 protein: CASSYSSRDRNEQYF

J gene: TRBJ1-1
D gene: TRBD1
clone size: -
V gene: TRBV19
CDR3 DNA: TGTGCCAGTAGTAGAAGTGCACAGGGGAGCACTGAAGCTTTCTTT
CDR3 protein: CASSRSAQGSTEAFF

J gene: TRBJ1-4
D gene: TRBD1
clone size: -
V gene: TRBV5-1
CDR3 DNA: TGCGCCAGCAGCCTCGGACAGGGACAGGAAAAACTGTTTTTT
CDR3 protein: CASSLGQGQEKLFF

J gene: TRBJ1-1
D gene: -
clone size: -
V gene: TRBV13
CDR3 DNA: TGTGCCAGCAGCCCACATTTGTGGCAGGGGAACACTGAAGCTTTCTTT
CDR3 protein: CASSPHLWQGNTEAFF

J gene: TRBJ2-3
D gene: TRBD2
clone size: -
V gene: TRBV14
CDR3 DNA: TGTGCCAGCAGCCTTGGAGCGGGGTTGACAGATACGCAGTATTTT
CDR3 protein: CASSLGAGLTDTQYF

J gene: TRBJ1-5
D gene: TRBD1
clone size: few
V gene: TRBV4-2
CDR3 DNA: TGTGCCAGCAGCCAAGATCCAGGGGGGATTCAGCCCCAGCATTTT
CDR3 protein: CASSQDPGGIQPQHF

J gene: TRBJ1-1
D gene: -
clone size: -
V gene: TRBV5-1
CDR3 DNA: TGCGCCAGCAGCCCCTCGCAGGGGCGGGTGAGAACTGAAGCTTTCTTT
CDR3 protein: CASSPSQGRVRTEAFF

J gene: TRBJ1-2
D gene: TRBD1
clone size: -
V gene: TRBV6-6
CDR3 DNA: TGTGCCAGCAGCTCTGGGACAGGGAATGGCTACACCTTC
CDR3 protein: CASSSGTGNGYTF

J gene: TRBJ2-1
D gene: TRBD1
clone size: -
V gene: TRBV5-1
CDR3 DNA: TGCGCCAGCAGCGGAGCCGGGACAGGAGGTAGTGAGCAGTTCTTC
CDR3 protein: CASSGAGTGGSEQFF

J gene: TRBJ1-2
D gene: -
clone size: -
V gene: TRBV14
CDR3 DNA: TGTGCCAGCAGCCCACGCAGGCACTATGGCTACACCTTC
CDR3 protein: CASSPRRHYGYTF

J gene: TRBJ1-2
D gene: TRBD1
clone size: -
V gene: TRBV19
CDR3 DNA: TGTGCCAGTCCCGGGACAGCCCTCGCTCTCGGAGGCTACACCTTC
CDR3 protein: CASPGTALALGGYTF

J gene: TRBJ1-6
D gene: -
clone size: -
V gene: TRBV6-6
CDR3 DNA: TGTGCCAGCACCCTCGCTGGAGCAGTTAATTCACCCCTCCACTTT
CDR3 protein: CASTLAGAVNSPLHF

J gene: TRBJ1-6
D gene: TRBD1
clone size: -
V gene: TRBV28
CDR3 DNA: TGTGCCAGCAGTTGGGACAGAGATAATTCACCCCTCCACTTT
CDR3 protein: CASSWDRDNSPLHF

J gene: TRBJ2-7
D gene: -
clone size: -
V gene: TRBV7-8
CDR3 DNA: TGTGCCAGCAGCCCCCCGACTAGTAGGGGCGAGCAGTACTTC
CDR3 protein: CASSPPTSRGEQYF

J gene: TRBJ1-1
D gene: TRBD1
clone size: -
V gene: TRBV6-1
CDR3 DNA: TGTGCCAGCAGTGATTCCCCAGGGGGGAACACTGAAGCTTTCTTT
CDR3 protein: CASSDSPGGNTEAFF

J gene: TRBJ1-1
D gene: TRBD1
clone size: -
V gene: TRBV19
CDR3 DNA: TGTGCCAGTAGTCCAGGGGACAGGAGGACTGAAGCTTTCTTT
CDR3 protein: CASSPGDRRTEAFF

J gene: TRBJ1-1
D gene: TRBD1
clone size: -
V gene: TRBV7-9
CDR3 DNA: TGTGCCAGCAGCGCCACGACAGGGCTGAACACTGAAGCTTTCTTT
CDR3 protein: CASSATTGLNTEAFF

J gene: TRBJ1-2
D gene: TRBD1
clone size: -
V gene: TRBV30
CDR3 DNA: TGTGCCTGGAGGACAGGGGGGTATTCCTATGGCTACACCTTC
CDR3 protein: CAWRTGGYSYGYTF

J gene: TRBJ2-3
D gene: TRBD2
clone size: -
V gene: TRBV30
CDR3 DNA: TGTGCCTGGAGTTACTTCAGCGGGAAAGATACGCAGTATTTT
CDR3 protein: CAWSYFSGKDTQYF

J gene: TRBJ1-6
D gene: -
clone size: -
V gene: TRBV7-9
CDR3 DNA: TGTGCCAGCAAGAGTAGTGCGGTTTCACCCCTCCACTTT
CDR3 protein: CASKSSAVSPLHF

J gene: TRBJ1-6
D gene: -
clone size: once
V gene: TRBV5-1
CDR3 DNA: TGCGCCACCAGTGAACAGACTAATTCACCCCTCCACTTT
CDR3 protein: CATSEQTNSPLHF

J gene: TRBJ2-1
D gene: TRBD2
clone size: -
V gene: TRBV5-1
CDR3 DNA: TGCGCCAGCAGCTTACTAGCGGGGGGTGAGCAGTTCTTC
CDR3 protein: CASSLLAGGEQFF

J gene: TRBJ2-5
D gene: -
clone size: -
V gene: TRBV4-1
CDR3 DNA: TGCGCCAGCAGCCGCAGGGATTCCTACCAAGAGACCCAGTACTTC
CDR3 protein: CASSRRDSYQETQYF

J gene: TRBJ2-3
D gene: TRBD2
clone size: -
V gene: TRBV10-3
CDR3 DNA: TGTGCCATCAGTGATCTAGCGGGGGGCACAGATACGCAGTATTTT
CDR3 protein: CAISDLAGGTDTQYF

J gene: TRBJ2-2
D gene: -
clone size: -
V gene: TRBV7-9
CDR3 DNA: TGTGCCAGCAGCTCTACTCGCGGGGGCGCCGGGAACACCGGGGAGCTGTTTTTT
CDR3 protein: CASSSTRGGAGNTGELFF

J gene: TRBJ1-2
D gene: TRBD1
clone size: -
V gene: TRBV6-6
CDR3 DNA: TGTGCCAGCAGTTCCGGGACAGGGGGGCTCCTTGGCTACACCTTC
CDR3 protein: CASSSGTGGLLGYTF

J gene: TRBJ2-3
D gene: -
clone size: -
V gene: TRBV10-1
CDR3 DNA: TGCGCCAGCAGCGTAAAAAAGGAGGGTGAGAGAGATACGCAGTATTTT
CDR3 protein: CASSVKKEGERDTQYF

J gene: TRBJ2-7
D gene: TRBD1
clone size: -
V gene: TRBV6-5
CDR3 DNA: TGTGCCAGCAGTCAAACCGGGACAGCTAGCTACGAGCAGTACTTC
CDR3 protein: CASSQTGTASYEQYF

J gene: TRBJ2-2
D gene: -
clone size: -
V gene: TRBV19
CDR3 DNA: TGTGCCAGTAGTATAACAGGGTTTCTCGGGGAGCTGTTTTTT
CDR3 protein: CASSITGFLGELFF

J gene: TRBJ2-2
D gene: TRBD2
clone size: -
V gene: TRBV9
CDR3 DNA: TGTGCCAGCAGCGGTCGCGGAGTCCTAGCGGGGGCGCCGTGGACCGGGGAGCTGTTTTTT
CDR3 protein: CASSGRGVLAGAPWTGELFF

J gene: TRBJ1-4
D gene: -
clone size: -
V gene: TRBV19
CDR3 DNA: TGTGCCAGTAGTACTTCAGAGGTTAATGAAAAACTGTTTTTT
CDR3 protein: CASSTSEVNEKLFF

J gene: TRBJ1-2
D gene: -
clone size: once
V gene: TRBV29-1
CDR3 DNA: TGCAGCGTTGAAGGCAGGGGAGACTATGGCTACACCTTC
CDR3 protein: CSVEGRGDYGYTF